The 15 T cell receptor beta chains reported below all come from one sample, sequenced in a study of T cells after yellow fever vaccination. TCRdb reprocessed the 5' RACE reads with MiXCR, giving one entry per CDR3 protein. The sample consists of hundreds of thousands of distinct CDR3 sequences, about 15% of them appearing once. The sample here was PBMCs, taken around 5 days after the first yellow fever vaccination. The receptor source for this set is a man aged 18 to 35 who received the YFV17D yellow fever vaccine.

This clonotype was picked up a small number of times. The V and J genes are TRBV4-1 and TRBJ2-2; the D is unclear. V gave up 3 bases and J gave up 0 bases, with 8 bases separating them. The CDR3 is 15 residues long. Looked up from germline, CDR1 is MGHRA and CDR2 is YSYEKL. The CDR3 DNA sequence: TGCGCCAGCAGCCAGAGCCAGACGAACACCGGGGAGCTGTTTTTT. It is translated as CASSQSQTNTGELFF.

Only one count was recorded for this clonotype. The CDR3 is CASSYLQGGSGGYTF. CDR3 DNA: TGCGCCAGCAGCTACCTTCAGGGGGGCTCTGGTGGCTACACCTTC. The chain links TRBV5-1 to TRBJ1-2; TRBD1 matches 7 bases. The V and J ends lost 3 bases and 7 bases, in that order; junction bases with no gene match: 12. The CDR3 is 15 residues long. The germline CDR1 and CDR2 sequences are SGHRS and YFSETQ.

This clonotype occurred a few times. V is TRBV6-5 and J is TRBJ1-5; weak D call: TRBD1 (5 bases). The CDR3 sequence is 16 residues long. V was trimmed by 0 bases and J by 4 bases, leaving 13 bases between them. The germline V gene has CDR1 MNHEY and CDR2 SVGAGI. The CDR3 nucleotides read TGTGCCAGCAGTTACTCGAGAATGGAGGGGAATCAGCCCCAGCATTTT. Residues: CASSYSRMEGNQPQHF.

V gene TRBV4-1 combines with J gene TRBJ2-3; 8 bases map to TRBD2. The junction had 6 bases not matched to a gene; V was cut back by 4 bases and J by 3 bases. Per the germline V gene, CDR1 is MGHRA and CDR2 is YSYEKL. CDR3 length: 15 residues. The CDR3 sequence: CASSPLAGTTDTQYF. The CDR3 bases are TGCGCCAGCAGCCCTTTAGCGGGGACAACAGATACGCAGTATTTT.

CDR3 coding DNA: TGCAGTGCTAGAGATCGCCTTAGCTCCTACAATGAGCAGTTCTTC. Its translation is CSARDRLSSYNEQFF. This chain links TRBV20-1 with TRBJ2-1; D not resolved. Trimming shortened V by 0 bases and J by 0 bases, and 9 bases separated the two germline ends. CDR1 and CDR2 (germline): DFQATT, SNEGSKA (reference sequence). The CDR3 is made up of 15 amino acids.

This chain connects TRBV7-6 to TRBJ2-7; 7 bases are shared with TRBD1. Germline lookup yields CDR1 SGHVS and CDR2 FNYEAQ. This CDR3 region has 16 residues. V lost 5 bases and J lost 0; bases outside the gene matches: 10. The CDR3 nucleotides read TGTGCCAGCAGCCCCTACTCCTACAGGGGCTCCTACGAGCAGTACTTC. It specifies CASSPYSYRGSYEQYF. The variable domain in full, with the rest retrieved from reference TRBV7-6 and TRBJ2-7, is GAGVSQSPRYKVTKRGQDVALRCDPISGHVSLYWYRQALGQGPEFLTYFNYEAQQDKSGLPNDRFSAERPEGSISTLTIQRTEQRDSAMYRCASSPYSYRGSYEQYFGPGTRLTVT.

This clonotype has just a few counts. The chain recombines TRBV12-3 or TRBV12-4 with TRBJ1-6; D remains ambiguous. The V gene lost 6 bases and the J gene lost 10 bases, with 22 bases spanning the gap. CDR3 length: 16 amino acids. Here the CDR3 reads CASSLFYGRRGSPLHF. For the CDR3, the DNA is TGTGCCAGCAGCCTTTTTTACGGACGAAGAGGATCACCCCTCCACTTT.

The chain links TRBV27 to TRBJ2-1, with 9 bases identical to TRBD2. V shed 6 bases and J 0 bases; nucleotides not matched to a gene: 3. The CDR3 has 15 residues. Germline V CDR1 and CDR2: MNHEY, SMNVEV (reference sequence). In DNA, the CDR3 is TGTGCCAGCAGACCTAGCGGGGACTCCTACAATGAGCAGTTCTTC. It encodes CASRPSGDSYNEQFF.

This chain joins TRBV29-1 and TRBJ2-1; D is perhaps TRBD1 (5 bases). V gave up 6 bases and J gave up 6 bases, with 15 bases separating them. The CDR3 sequence is 13 residues long. From germline, CDR1 is SQVTM and CDR2 ANQGSEA. CDR3 in DNA: TGCAGCGTCGTGGAGTATACAGGCAATGAGCAGTTCTTC. As protein: CSVVEYTGNEQFF.

This clonotype was counted a few times. The chain is built from TRBV12-3 or TRBV12-4 and TRBJ2-7; 7 bases match TRBD2. With V trimmed by 3 bases and J by 4 bases, 6 bases remained unmatched. The CDR3 totals 14 residues. CDR3 bases: TGTGCCAGCAGTTTGCTGGGAGGGCCTTACGAGCAGTACTTC. It translates to CASSLLGGPYEQYF.

This chain uses TRBV2 with TRBJ2-4; 7 bases map to TRBD1. In germline, CDR1 is SNHLY, CDR2 FYNNEI. The CDR3 totals 17 residues. The CDR3 DNA sequence: TGTACCTTCAGTTTTAGACTCCCCTGGACAGGACAAAACATTCAGTACTTC. It specifies CTFSFRLPWTGQNIQYF.

The chain has TRBV27 and TRBJ2-5; D perhaps matches TRBD2 (5 bases). CDR3 size: 14 residues. With 5 bases removed from V and 4 bases from J, the gap between germline ends came to 14 bases. Per the germline V gene, CDR1 is MNHEY and CDR2 is SMNVEV (reference sequence). CDR3 amino acids: CASSMRAHGETQYF. CDR3 DNA: TGTGCCAGCAGTATGAGGGCCCACGGAGAGACCCAGTACTTC.

This clonotype was counted between two and nine times. The chain joins TRBV19 to TRBJ2-1; the D is unclear. The ends were cut back, 3 bases at V and 10 bases at J, with 7 bases in the middle. Germline V CDR1 and CDR2: LNHDA, SQIVND (reference sequence). The CDR3 is 11 residues long. The CDR3 loop is CASSISWEQFF. The CDR3 coding sequence is TGTGCCAGTAGTATTTCTTGGGAGCAGTTCTTC.

The chain uses TRBV4-1 and TRBJ2-3; the match to TRBD2 covers 7 bases. V dropped 0 bases and J dropped 1; count of bases not matched to a gene: 7. The CDR3 sequence is 17 residues long. CDR1 and CDR2 (germline): MGHRA, YSYEKL. CDR3 coding DNA: TGCGCCAGCAGCCAAGATCTCGTAGCGGGTCGCACAGATACGCAGTATTTT. Amino acid sequence: CASSQDLVAGRTDTQYF.

This clonotype was detected a few times. The rearrangement uses TRBV4-3 and TRBJ1-2; no clear D. The CDR3 loop spans 15 amino acids. Trimming stripped 1 base from V and 6 bases from J, with 15 bases between. Germline lookup yields CDR1 LGHNA and CDR2 YSLEER. CDR3 sequence reads: CASSQGGRPPDGYTF. DNA for the CDR3: TGCGCCAGCAGCCAAGGCGGGCGGCCTCCTGATGGCTACACCTTC.